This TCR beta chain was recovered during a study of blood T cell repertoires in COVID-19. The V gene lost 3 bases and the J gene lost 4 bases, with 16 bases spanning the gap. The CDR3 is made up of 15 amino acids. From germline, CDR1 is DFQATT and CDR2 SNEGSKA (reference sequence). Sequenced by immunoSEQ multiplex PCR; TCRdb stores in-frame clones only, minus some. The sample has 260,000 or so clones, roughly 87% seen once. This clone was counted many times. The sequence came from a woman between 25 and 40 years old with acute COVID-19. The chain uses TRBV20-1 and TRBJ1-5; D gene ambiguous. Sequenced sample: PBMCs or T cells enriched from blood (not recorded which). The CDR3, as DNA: TGCAGTGCTAGTCCGGGGAATCTTAAGAATCAGCCCCAGCATTTT. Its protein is CSASPGNLKNQPQHF.